A single sample is the source of the 17 T cell receptor beta chains below, sequenced in a study of T cell responses to AZD1222 COVID-19 vaccine. Only in-frame clones appear in the TCRdb table, and some are missing; sequencing was by immunoSEQ multiplex PCR. The table includes 140,000 to 150,000 clones, roughly 88% detected once. This material consisted of peripheral blood, taken on day 0 of AZD1222 vaccination. The receptors come from an adult in good health.

The rearrangement joins TRBV7-2 to TRBJ2-2; D not certain. CDR3 length equals 13 residues. Trimming pared 5 bases from V and 5 bases from J, leaving 9 bases between. Germline V gene lookup returns CDR1 SGHTA and CDR2 FQGNSA. CDR3 sequence reads: CASSLSRTGELFF. DNA of the CDR3: TGTGCCAGCAGCCTTAGCCGGACCGGGGAGCTGTTTTTT.

The chain combines TRBV6-5 with TRBJ2-3; 9 bases map to TRBD1. The CDR3 consists of 15 residues. Germline V lookup: CDR1 MNHEY, CDR2 SVGAGI. J lost 3 bases, V lost 6 bases, and 7 bases had no gene match. The CDR3 is CASSLRDRETDTQYF. CDR3 sequence (DNA): TGTGCCAGCAGCCTCAGGGACAGGGAAACAGATACGCAGTATTTT.

V usage is TRBV4-2 and J usage is TRBJ1-2; weak D call: TRBD1 (5 bases). V lost 2 bases, J lost 5 bases, and 18 bases lay in between. Germline CDR1 LGHNA, CDR2 YNFKEQ. The CDR3 has 16 amino acids. The CDR3: CASSQNPGAEPYGYTF. In DNA form, the CDR3 reads TGTGCCAGCAGCCAAAACCCCGGGGCGGAACCATATGGCTACACCTTC.

The rearrangement uses TRBV9 and TRBJ2-7; 8 positions match TRBD1. This CDR3 spans 15 amino acids. Germline V lookup: CDR1 SGDLS, CDR2 YYNGEE. V lost 0 bases and J lost 4; bases outside the gene matches: 6. The CDR3 nucleotides read TGTGCCAGCAGCGTAGGGACAGGGTCCTTATACGAGCAGTACTTC. It is translated as CASSVGTGSLYEQYF.

In its sample, this clone was seen once. V usage is TRBV20-1 and J usage is TRBJ1-2; D is ambiguous. V shed 3 bases and J shed 4 bases, with 9 bases lying between them. The CDR3 sequence is 12 residues long. CDR1 is DFQATT, CDR2 SNEGSKA, per germline (reference sequence). In DNA form, the CDR3 reads TGCAGTGCTAGTCGGTCGGGCTATGGCTACACCTTC. Its translation: CSASRSGYGYTF.

The chain is built from TRBV28 and TRBJ1-5; 9 bases map to TRBD1. CDR3 length: 13 residues. The germline CDR1 and CDR2 sequences are MDHEN and SYDVKM. V shed 6 bases, J shed 7 bases, and the junction held 4 bases outside the gene matches. CDR3 sequence reads: CASRHRGQQPQHF. CDR3 nucleotides: TGTGCCAGCAGGCACAGGGGGCAACAGCCCCAGCATTTT.

The rearrangement links TRBV2 to TRBJ1-6, with TRBD1 matching over 9 bases. The V gene end was trimmed by 6 bases and the J gene end by 7 bases; junction bases not matched to a gene: 4. This CDR3 spans 14 amino acids. CDR1 and CDR2 from the germline V gene are SNHLY and FYNNEI. The CDR3 region has the DNA TGTGCCAGCAGAGGACAGGGGAGGAATTCACCCCTCCACTTT. Its translation: CASRGQGRNSPLHF.

CDR3 nucleotides: TGTGCCATCAGTGAGGACGGCGGGAATCAGCCCCAGCATTTT. The encoded protein is CAISEDGGNQPQHF. The chain has TRBV10-3 and TRBJ1-5; the D is unclear. Trimming pared 2 bases from V and 4 bases from J, leaving 9 bases between. This CDR3 contains 14 residues. CDR1 ENHRY and CDR2 SYGVKD come from the germline V gene.

The chain is built from TRBV7-2 and TRBJ2-5, with 9 bases lining up with TRBD2. In germline, CDR1 is SGHTA, CDR2 FQGNSA. The V and J ends lost 4 bases and 5 bases, in that order; junction bases with no gene match: 2. This CDR3 has 13 amino acids. The CDR3 sequence is CASSSSGGETQYF. In DNA form, the CDR3 reads TGTGCCAGCAGCTCGAGCGGGGGGGAGACCCAGTACTTC.

The chain is built from TRBV2 and TRBJ1-1, with D perhaps matching TRBD1 (6 bases). Trimming cost V 6 bases and J 4 bases, with 15 bases left between them. The germline V gene encodes CDR1 SNHLY and CDR2 FYNNEI. The CDR3 has 14 residues. The CDR3 here is CASSLGGAGTEAFF. CDR3 DNA sequence: TGTGCCAGCAGCCTCGGGGGGGCGGGCACTGAAGCTTTCTTT.

The CDR3 is CASSREEGQETQYF. DNA of the CDR3: TGTGCCAGCAGCCGGGAGGAGGGGCAAGAGACCCAGTACTTC. This sequence joins TRBV4-2 and TRBJ2-5, with D possibly TRBD2 on 6 matching bases. The germline V gene has CDR1 LGHNA and CDR2 YNFKEQ. This CDR3 is 14 amino acids long. Trimming removed 4 bases at V and 2 bases at J, with 11 bases between.

This rearrangement joins TRBV12-5 to TRBJ1-1; D might be TRBD1 (5 bases). The CDR3 loop spans 15 amino acids. Germline CDR1 and CDR2: LGHNT and FRNRAP. V was shortened by 4 bases and J by 3 bases, with 15 bases between the two germline ends. This CDR3 reads CASGSGTWEDTEAFF. The CDR3 DNA follows: TGTGCTAGTGGTTCGGGGACTTGGGAGGACACTGAAGCTTTCTTT.

The CDR3 region has the DNA TGTGCCAGTAGTCGGAGCAGGGGGGCAGATACGCAGTATTTT. Protein sequence: CASSRSRGADTQYF. The chain joins TRBV19 to TRBJ2-3; the D gene is possibly TRBD1 (7 bases). With 5 bases removed from V and 4 bases from J, the gap between germline ends came to 13 bases. CDR1 and CDR2 (germline): LNHDA, SQIVND (reference sequence). The CDR3 is made up of 14 amino acids.

This CDR3 is CASSLGHQNYEQYF. CDR3 nucleotide sequence: TGCGCCAGCAGCTTGGGTCACCAAAACTACGAGCAGTACTTC. The rearrangement joins TRBV5-1 to TRBJ2-7; no clear D gene. The CDR3 consists of 14 residues. V was pared by 0 bases and J by 3 bases, with 10 bases between. From germline, CDR1 is SGHRS and CDR2 YFSETQ. Full variable domain (missing parts from reference TRBV5-1 and TRBJ2-7): KAGVTQTPRYLIKTRGQQVTLSCSPISGHRSVSWYQQTPGQGLQFLFEYFSETQRNKGNFPGRFSGRQFSNSRSEMNVSTLELGDSALYLCASSLGHQNYEQYFGPGTRLTVT.

The chain carries TRBV5-4 and TRBJ1-5; TRBD1 matches at 7 bases. The ends lost 4 bases at V and 4 bases at J; junction bases unmatched: 5. Per germline, CDR1 SGHNT and CDR2 YYREEE (reference sequence). This CDR3 contains 14 residues. The CDR3 region is CASSRGTENQPQHF. The CDR3 DNA sequence: TGTGCCAGCAGCCGGGGGACAGAAAATCAGCCCCAGCATTTT.

This chain connects TRBV19 to TRBJ1-3; a weak D match, TRBD1 (5 bases). The CDR3 has 16 amino acids. Germline V lookup: CDR1 LNHDA, CDR2 SQIVND (reference sequence). V lost 3 bases, J lost 0 bases, and 12 bases lay in between. CDR3 region: CASSIQGRLSGNTIYF. CDR3 DNA sequence: TGTGCCAGTAGTATTCAGGGCCGACTCTCTGGAAACACCATATATTTT.

The chain uses TRBV6-1 and TRBJ1-1; D is unresolved. V was shortened by 0 bases and J by 4 bases, with 9 bases between the two germline ends. The germline V gene has CDR1 MNHNS and CDR2 SASEGT. The CDR3 totals 14 residues. The CDR3 DNA sequence: TGTGCCAGCAGTGAAGCCCGGGGAAGCACTGAAGCTTTCTTT. Its protein product is CASSEARGSTEAFF.